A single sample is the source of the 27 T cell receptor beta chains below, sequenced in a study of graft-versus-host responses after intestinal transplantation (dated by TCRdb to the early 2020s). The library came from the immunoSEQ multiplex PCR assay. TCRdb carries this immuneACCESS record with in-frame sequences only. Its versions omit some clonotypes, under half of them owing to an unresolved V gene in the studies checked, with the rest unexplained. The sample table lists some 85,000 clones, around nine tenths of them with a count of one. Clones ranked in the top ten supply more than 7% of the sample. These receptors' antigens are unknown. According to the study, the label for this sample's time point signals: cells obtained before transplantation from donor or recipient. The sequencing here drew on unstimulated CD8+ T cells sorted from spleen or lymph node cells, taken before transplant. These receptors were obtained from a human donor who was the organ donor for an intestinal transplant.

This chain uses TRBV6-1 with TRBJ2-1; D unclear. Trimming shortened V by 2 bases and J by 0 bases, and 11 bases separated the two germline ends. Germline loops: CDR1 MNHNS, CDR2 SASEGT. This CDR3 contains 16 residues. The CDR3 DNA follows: TGTGCCAGCAGTGAAAAGCAGACCCCCTCCTACAATGAGCAGTTCTTC. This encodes CASSEKQTPSYNEQFF.

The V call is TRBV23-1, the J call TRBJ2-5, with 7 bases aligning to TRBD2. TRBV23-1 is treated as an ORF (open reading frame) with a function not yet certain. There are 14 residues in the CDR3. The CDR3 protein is CALSPGTKQETQYF. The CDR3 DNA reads TGCGCACTATCTCCCGGGACTAAACAAGAGACCCAGTACTTC.

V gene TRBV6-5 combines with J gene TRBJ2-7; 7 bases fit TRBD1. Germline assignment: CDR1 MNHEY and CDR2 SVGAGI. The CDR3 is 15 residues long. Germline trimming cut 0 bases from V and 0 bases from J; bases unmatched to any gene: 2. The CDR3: CASSYSGGYSYEQYF. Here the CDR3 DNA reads TGTGCCAGCAGTTACTCAGGGGGCTACTCCTACGAGCAGTACTTC.

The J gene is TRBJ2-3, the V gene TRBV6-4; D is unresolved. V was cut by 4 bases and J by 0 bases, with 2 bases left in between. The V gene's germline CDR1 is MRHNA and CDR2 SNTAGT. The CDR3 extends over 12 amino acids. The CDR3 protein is CASSASTDTQYF. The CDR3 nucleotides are TGTGCCAGCAGTGCTAGCACAGATACGCAGTATTTT.

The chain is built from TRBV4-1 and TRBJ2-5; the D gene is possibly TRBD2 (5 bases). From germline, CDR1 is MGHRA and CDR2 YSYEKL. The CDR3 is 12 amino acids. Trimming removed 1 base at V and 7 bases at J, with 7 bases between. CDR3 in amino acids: CASSQVGGTQYF. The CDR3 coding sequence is TGCGCCAGCAGCCAAGTTGGAGGGACCCAGTACTTC.

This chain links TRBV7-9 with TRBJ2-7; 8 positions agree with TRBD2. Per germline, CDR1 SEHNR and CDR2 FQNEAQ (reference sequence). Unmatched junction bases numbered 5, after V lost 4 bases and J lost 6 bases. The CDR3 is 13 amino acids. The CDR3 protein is CASSSGGSGEQYF. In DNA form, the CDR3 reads TGTGCCAGCAGCTCGGGGGGGTCCGGCGAGCAGTACTTC.

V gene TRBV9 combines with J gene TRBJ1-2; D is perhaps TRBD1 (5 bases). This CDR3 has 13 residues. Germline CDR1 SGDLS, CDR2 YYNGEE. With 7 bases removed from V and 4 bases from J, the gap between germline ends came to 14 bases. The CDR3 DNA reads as TGTGCCAGCGGCGACGGGACCTTCTATGGCTACACCTTC. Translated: CASGDGTFYGYTF.

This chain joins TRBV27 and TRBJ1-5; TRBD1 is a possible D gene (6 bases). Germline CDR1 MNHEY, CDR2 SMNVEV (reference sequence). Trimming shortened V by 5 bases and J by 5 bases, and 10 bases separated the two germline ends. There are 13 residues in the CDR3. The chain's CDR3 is CASSTGLDQPQHF. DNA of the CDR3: TGTGCCAGCAGTACAGGGTTGGATCAGCCCCAGCATTTT.

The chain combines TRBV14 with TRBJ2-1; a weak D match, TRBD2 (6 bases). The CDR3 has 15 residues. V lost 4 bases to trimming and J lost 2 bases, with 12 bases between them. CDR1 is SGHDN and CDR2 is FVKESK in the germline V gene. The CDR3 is CASSPSGLPYNEQFF. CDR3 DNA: TGTGCCAGCAGCCCGTCAGGACTACCCTACAATGAGCAGTTCTTC.

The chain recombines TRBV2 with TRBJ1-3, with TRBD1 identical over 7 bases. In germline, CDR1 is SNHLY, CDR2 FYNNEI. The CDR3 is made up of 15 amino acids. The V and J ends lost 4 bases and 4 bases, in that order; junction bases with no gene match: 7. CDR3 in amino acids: CASSAYPGQGNTIYF. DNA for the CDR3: TGTGCCAGCAGTGCCTACCCGGGACAGGGAAACACCATATATTTT.

CDR3 DNA sequence: TGTGCCAGCAGCGTAGGAGACAGTTCTCTGTATGGGCAGTTCTTC. This codes for CASSVGDSSLYGQFF. The J gene is TRBJ2-1, the V gene TRBV9, with D perhaps TRBD1 (5 bases). Germline V gene data show CDR1 as SGDLS and CDR2 as YYNGEE. Trimming cost V 0 bases and J 12 bases, with 19 bases left between them. The CDR3 is 15 amino acids.

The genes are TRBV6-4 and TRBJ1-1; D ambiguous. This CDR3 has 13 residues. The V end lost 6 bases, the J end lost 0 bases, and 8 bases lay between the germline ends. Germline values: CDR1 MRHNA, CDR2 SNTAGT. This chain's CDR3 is CASSRTVNTEAFF. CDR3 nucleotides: TGTGCCAGCAGCAGGACGGTGAACACTGAAGCTTTCTTT.

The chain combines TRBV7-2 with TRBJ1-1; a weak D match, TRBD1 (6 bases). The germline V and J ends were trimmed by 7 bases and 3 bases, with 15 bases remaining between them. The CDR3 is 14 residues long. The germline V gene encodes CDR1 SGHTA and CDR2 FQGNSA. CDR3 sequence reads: CASKGGTSHTEAFF. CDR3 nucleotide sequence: TGTGCCAGCAAGGGAGGGACAAGTCACACTGAAGCTTTCTTT.

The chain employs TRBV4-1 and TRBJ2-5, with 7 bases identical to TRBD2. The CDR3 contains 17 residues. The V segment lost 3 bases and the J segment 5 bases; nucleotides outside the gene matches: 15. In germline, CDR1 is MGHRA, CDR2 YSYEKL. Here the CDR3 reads CASSHKDQGGDRETQYF. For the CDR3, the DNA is TGCGCCAGCAGCCATAAAGACCAGGGAGGGGATAGGGAGACCCAGTACTTC.

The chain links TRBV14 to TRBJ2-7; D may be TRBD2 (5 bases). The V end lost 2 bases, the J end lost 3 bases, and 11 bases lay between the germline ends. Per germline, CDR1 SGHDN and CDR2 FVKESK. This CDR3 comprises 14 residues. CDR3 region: CASSQTAGDYEQYF. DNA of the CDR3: TGTGCCAGCAGCCAAACCGCGGGCGACTACGAGCAGTACTTC.

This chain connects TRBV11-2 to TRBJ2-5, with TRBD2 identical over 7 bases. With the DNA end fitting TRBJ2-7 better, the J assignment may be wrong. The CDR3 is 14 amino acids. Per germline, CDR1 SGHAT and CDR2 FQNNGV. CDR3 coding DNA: TGTGCCAGCAGCGCATTTACGGGGGGCTACGAGCAGTACTTC. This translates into CASSAFTGGYEQYF.

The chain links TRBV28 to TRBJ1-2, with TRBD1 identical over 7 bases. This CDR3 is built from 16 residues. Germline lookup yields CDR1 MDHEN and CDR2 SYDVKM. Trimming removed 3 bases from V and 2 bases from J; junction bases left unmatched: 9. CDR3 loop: CASSFLGQGENYGYTF. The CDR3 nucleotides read TGTGCCAGCAGTTTTCTTGGGCAGGGGGAAAACTATGGCTACACCTTC.

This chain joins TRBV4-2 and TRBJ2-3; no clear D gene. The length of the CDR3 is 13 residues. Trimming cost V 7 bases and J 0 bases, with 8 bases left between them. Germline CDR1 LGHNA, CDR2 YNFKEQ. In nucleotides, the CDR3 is TGTGCCAGCACCGCGTCAAGCACAGATACGCAGTATTTT. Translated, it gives CASTASSTDTQYF.

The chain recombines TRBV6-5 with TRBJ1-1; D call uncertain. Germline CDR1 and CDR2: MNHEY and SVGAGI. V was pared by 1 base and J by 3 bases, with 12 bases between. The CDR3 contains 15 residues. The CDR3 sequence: CASSYFGGSHTEAFF. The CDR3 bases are TGTGCCAGCAGTTACTTTGGTGGGAGCCACACTGAAGCTTTCTTT.

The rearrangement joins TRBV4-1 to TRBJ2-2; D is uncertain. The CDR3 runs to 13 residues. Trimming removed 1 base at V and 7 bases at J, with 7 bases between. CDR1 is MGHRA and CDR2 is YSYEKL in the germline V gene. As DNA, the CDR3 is TGCGCCAGCAGCCAAGCTGGGGACGGGGAGCTGTTTTTT. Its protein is CASSQAGDGELFF.

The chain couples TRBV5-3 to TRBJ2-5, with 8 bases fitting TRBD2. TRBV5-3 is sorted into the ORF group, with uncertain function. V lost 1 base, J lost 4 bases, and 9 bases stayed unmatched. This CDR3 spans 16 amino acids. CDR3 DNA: TGTGCCAGAAGCTTGCTGGCGGGGGGTACCGGAGAGACCCAGTACTTC. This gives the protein CARSLLAGGTGETQYF.

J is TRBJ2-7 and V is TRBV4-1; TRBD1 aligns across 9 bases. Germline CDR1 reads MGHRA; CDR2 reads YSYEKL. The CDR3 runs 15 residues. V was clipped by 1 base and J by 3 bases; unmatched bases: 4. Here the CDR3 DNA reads TGCGCCAGCAGCCAAGTACCGGGACAGGGCTACGAGCAGTACTTC. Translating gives CASSQVPGQGYEQYF.

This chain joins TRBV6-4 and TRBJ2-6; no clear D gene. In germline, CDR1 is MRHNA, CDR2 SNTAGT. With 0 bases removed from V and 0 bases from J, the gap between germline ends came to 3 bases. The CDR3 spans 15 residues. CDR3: CASSDSNSGANVLTF. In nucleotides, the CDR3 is TGTGCCAGCAGTGACTCAAACTCTGGGGCCAACGTCCTGACTTTC.

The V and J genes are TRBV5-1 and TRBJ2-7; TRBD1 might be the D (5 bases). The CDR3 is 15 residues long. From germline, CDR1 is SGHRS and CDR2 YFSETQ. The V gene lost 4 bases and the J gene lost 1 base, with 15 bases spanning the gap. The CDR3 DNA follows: TGCGCCAGCAGCCCACAGGCAGGCGCGTCCTACGAGCAGTACTTC. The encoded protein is CASSPQAGASYEQYF.

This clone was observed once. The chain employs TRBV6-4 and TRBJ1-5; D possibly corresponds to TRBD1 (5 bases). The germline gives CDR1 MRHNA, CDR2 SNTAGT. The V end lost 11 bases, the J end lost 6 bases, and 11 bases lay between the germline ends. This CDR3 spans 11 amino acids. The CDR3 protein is CAQKGIQPQHF. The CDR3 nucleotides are TGTGCCCAAAAGGGGATTCAGCCCCAGCATTTT.

DNA of the CDR3: TGCGCCAGCAGCTTTTACCCCCGCAGGGCTGGAAACACCATATATTTT. Encoded protein: CASSFYPRRAGNTIYF. The chain uses TRBV5-1 and TRBJ1-3, with D tentatively TRBD1 (5 bases). Trimming shortened V by 2 bases and J by 2 bases, and 14 bases separated the two germline ends. The CDR3 is 16 amino acids. The V gene's germline CDR1 is SGHRS and CDR2 YFSETQ.

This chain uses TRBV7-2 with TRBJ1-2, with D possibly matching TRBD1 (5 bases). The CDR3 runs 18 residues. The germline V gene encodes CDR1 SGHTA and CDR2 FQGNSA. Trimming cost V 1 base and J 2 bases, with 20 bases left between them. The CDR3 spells CASSLGYIGQGQNYGYTF. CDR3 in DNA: TGTGCCAGCAGCTTAGGATATATTGGGCAGGGCCAAAACTATGGCTACACCTTC.